Below are 8 T cell receptor beta chains sequenced from a single sample in a study of molecular identifiers for immune sequencing clone quantification. TCRdb reprocessed the PCR reads via MiXCR and lists one record per CDR3 protein. This sample has about 300,000 distinct CDR3 sequences, with about 21% found just once. The sequencing input was naive CD8+ T cells from blood, with Jurkat cell RNA spiked in. As for subset: FACS-sorted CD8+CD4-CCR7+CD45RA+ naive T cells. The receptors were gathered from a human donor in good health. Some libraries in this study had Jurkat cell RNA spiked in.

As concerns this clonotype: The conserved phenylalanine or tryptophan is not found at the CDR3 terminus, so this likely reflects a read error. This sequence joins TRBV12-3 or TRBV12-4 and TRBJ2-1; D perhaps matches TRBD2 (5 bases). The CDR3 is 19 amino acids. V was clipped by 7 bases and J by 3 bases, with 28 bases between them. CDR3 DNA sequence: TGTGCCAGCACCCCAGCTTATGGTCTGGCGGGCTTAGACTACAATGAGCAGTTCTCC. Translating gives CASTPAYGLAGLDYNEQFS.

This clonotype was detected once. V gene TRBV6-1 combines with J gene TRBJ2-3; 10 bases fit TRBD2. V lost 4 bases to trimming and J lost 2 bases; unmatched junction nucleotides: 15. The CDR3 consists of 19 residues. CDR1 and CDR2 from the germline V gene are MNHNS and SASEGT. CDR3 sequence reads: CASSATINIAGGLTDTQYF. The CDR3 DNA reads as TGTGCCAGCAGTGCGACGATAAACATAGCGGGGGGCCTCACAGATACGCAGTATTTT.

This chain uses TRBV20-1 with TRBJ2-7; D gene unclear. V dropped 5 bases and J dropped 4 bases, with 18 bases sitting between them. CDR3 length: 14 amino acids. Per germline, CDR1 DFQATT and CDR2 SNEGSKA (reference sequence). The CDR3 nucleotides are TGCAGTGCTCCCGACGAGACCGATGTATACGAGCAGTACTTC. Its protein product is CSAPDETDVYEQYF.

The rearrangement joins TRBV29-1 to TRBJ2-1; 10 nucleotides agree with TRBD1. Losses at the gene ends were 5 bases for V and 6 bases for J; bases not matched to a gene: 7. The CDR3 extends over 14 amino acids. CDR1 and CDR2 (germline): SQVTM, ANQGSEA. The CDR3 protein is CSVKARTGGNEQFF. The CDR3, as DNA: TGCAGCGTTAAAGCTAGGACAGGGGGCAATGAGCAGTTCTTC.

For this clonotype: A much larger clone is a single base away; this may be a read error. V is TRBV6-1 and J is TRBJ2-2; tentatively, D is TRBD1 (6 bases). Per the germline V gene, CDR1 is MNHNS and CDR2 is SASEGT. Trimming removed 6 bases from V and 4 bases from J, with 15 bases in between. This CDR3 spans 15 amino acids. The CDR3 DNA sequence: TGTGCCAGCAGAGACCTGCCAGGGGCCACCGGGGAGCTGTTTTTT. As protein: CASRDLPGATGELFF.

This clonotype was found many times. The V call is TRBV7-9, the J call TRBJ2-3; unclear D gene. The CDR3 sequence is 12 residues long. Germline V lookup: CDR1 SEHNR, CDR2 FQNEAQ (reference sequence). Trimming took 4 bases from V and 4 from J, leaving 6 bases between them. CDR3 coding DNA: TGTGCCAGCAGCTCCCAAGCAGATACGCAGTATTTT. Protein sequence: CASSSQADTQYF.

The chain joins TRBV19 to TRBJ1-1, with TRBD1 matching over 8 bases. This CDR3 has 16 amino acids. Trimming cost V 7 bases and J 0 bases; bases outside gene matches: 10. From germline, CDR1 is LNHDA and CDR2 SQIVND (reference sequence). The DNA for the CDR3 is TGTGCCAGTACCCCGGGACAGGCTATCATGAACACTGAAGCTTTCTTT. Encoded protein: CASTPGQAIMNTEAFF. The full variable domain, in which reference TRBV19 and TRBJ1-1 provide the parts outside the CDR3, is DGGITQSPKYLFRKEGQNVTLSCEQNLNHDAMYWYRQDPGQGLRLIYYSQIVNDFQKGDIAEGYSVSREKKESFPLTVTSAQKNPTAFYLCASTPGQAIMNTEAFFGQGTRLTVV.

About this clonotype: With a much larger clone just one base away, this may be a read error. The chain carries TRBV7-9 and TRBJ2-7, with 8 bases aligning to TRBD1. The CDR3 sequence is 15 residues long. CDR1 is SEHNR and CDR2 is FQNEAQ in the germline V gene (reference sequence). The CDR3 spells CASTEGQGRSYVQYF. Here the CDR3 DNA reads TGTGCCAGCACCGAAGGACAGGGTAGGTCCTACGTGCAGTACTTC.